This TCR beta chain was found in a study of blood T cells in healthy people across ages. Alongside a J-beta primer mix, a sample-barcoded 5' primer served in a second PCR lasting about 7 to 11 cycles. Every cDNA molecule bore a tag from a template-switch adaptor containing 12 random nucleotides. TCRdb re-derived calls from the 5' RACE reads in MiXCR, one entry per CDR3 protein. Among about 1.4 million distinct CDR3 sequences, roughly 59% were seen once, and the ten largest hold under 8.5%. This CDR3 spans 12 amino acids. Trimming shortened V by 2 bases and J by 10 bases, and 15 bases separated the two germline ends. Germline CDR1 and CDR2: GTSNPN and SVGIG (reference sequence).

The chain employs TRBV30 and TRBJ2-7; a possible D gene is TRBD1 (6 bases). Specimen: blood. The sequence was obtained from a man between 18 and 35 years old in good health. The CDR3 nucleotides read TGTGCCTGGAGTAAAGGCAGGGGTGACCAGTACTTC. Translating gives CAWSKGRGDQYF. The full variable domain, completed using reference TRBV30 and TRBJ2-7, is SQTIHQWPATLVQPVGSPLSLECTVEGTSNPNLYWYRQAAGRGLQLLFYSVGIGQISSEVPQNLSASRPQDRQFILSSKKLLLSDSGFYLCAWSKGRGDQYFGPGTRLTVT.